A single sample is the source of the 26 T cell receptor beta chains below, sequenced in a study of human T cells and chemical hapten exposure. TCRdb re-analysed the RACE reads in MiXCR, keeping a single row per CDR3 protein. Altogether under 450,000 distinct CDR3 sequences are present, roughly 6% being singletons, with the ten largest covering around 6.1%. Described time point: patch test 2, 6 weeks after DPC sensitization. The treatment here: therapeutic diphenylcyclopropenone sensitization with weekly scalp DPC. The specimen was whole blood, collected in connection with sensitization to the hapten diphenylcyclopropenone (DPC). Receptors originate from a woman aged 18-30 years with alopecia areata. Some clones in this sample may be carry-over from other donors' samples.

The J gene is TRBJ1-1, the V gene TRBV20-1, with 9 bases identical to TRBD1. The V gene's germline CDR1 is DFQATT and CDR2 SNEGSKA (reference sequence). The trim removed 1 base at V and 0 bases at J, leaving 12 bases unmatched. The CDR3 is made up of 18 amino acids. The CDR3 loop is CSARVLLFTGGMNTEAFF. Here the CDR3 DNA reads TGCAGTGCTAGAGTTCTGCTTTTTACAGGGGGCATGAACACTGAAGCTTTCTTT.

The gene calls are TRBV13 and TRBJ2-1; 14 bases match TRBD2. V trimming: 5 bases; J trimming: 2 bases; junction bases outside the gene matches: 8. CDR3 size: 18 residues. Germline lookup yields CDR1 PRHDT and CDR2 FYEKMQ (reference sequence). The CDR3 DNA follows: TGTGCCAGCAGCACCCCGGGACTAGCGGGGGCCACCTACAATGAGCAGTTCTTC. As protein: CASSTPGLAGATYNEQFF.

Many counts were recorded for this clonotype. This rearrangement joins TRBV5-1 to TRBJ1-1; 7 bases line up with TRBD1. The J segment lost 2 bases and the V segment lost 4 bases, leaving 5 bases of the junction unmatched. The germline V gene encodes CDR1 SGHRS and CDR2 YFSETQ. This CDR3 comprises 14 residues. The CDR3: CASSGTGDNTEAFF. The CDR3 DNA sequence: TGCGCCAGCAGCGGTACAGGGGATAACACTGAAGCTTTCTTT.

This clonotype occurred many times. The J gene is TRBJ1-1, the V gene TRBV4-1; D gene ambiguous. Germline loops: CDR1 MGHRA, CDR2 YSYEKL. Trimming stripped 5 bases from V and 4 bases from J, with 14 bases between. The CDR3 consists of 14 residues. DNA of the CDR3: TGCGCCAGCAGCAATCCAACCAGGCCCACTGAAGCTTTCTTT. Translating it yields CASSNPTRPTEAFF.

This clonotype was counted between two and nine times. The rearrangement links TRBV5-1 to TRBJ1-4; possibly TRBD1 for D (6 bases). The CDR3 loop spans 16 amino acids. V shed 4 bases and J shed 0 bases, with 13 bases lying between them. Germline CDR1 SGHRS, CDR2 YFSETQ. The CDR3 loop is CASSTGQFSTNEKLFF. In nucleotides, the CDR3 is TGCGCCAGCAGCACCGGACAGTTCTCAACTAATGAAAAACTGTTTTTT.

The chain uses TRBV5-1 and TRBJ1-5; D is ambiguous. Germline CDR1 and CDR2: SGHRS and YFSETQ. The ends were cut back, 0 bases at V and 1 base at J, with 8 bases in the middle. This CDR3 region has 15 residues. In nucleotides, the CDR3 is TGCGCCAGCAGCTTGGGAGGGATCAGCAATCAGCCCCAGCATTTT. This gives the protein CASSLGGISNQPQHF.

This clonotype was counted a few times. The chain joins TRBV18 to TRBJ1-1, with D uncertain. Germline values: CDR1 KGHSH, CDR2 LQKENI. There are 16 residues in the CDR3. With 5 bases removed from V and 4 bases from J, the gap between germline ends came to 20 bases. CDR3 coding DNA: TGTGCCAGCTCATCCAGTGCCGCCGCAGCCAGCACTGAAGCTTTCTTT. This gives the protein CASSSSAAAASTEAFF.

This clonotype appeared many times. This chain's CDR3 is CASSLAGAYNEQFF. The DNA of the CDR3 is TGTGCCAGCAGCTTAGCGGGGGCGTACAATGAGCAGTTCTTC. V gene TRBV13 combines with J gene TRBJ2-1; either TRBD1 or TRBD2 may supply D (6 bases each). The CDR3 has 14 amino acids. The germline CDR1 and CDR2 sequences are PRHDT and FYEKMQ (reference sequence). Trimming shortened V by 1 base and J by 4 bases, and 8 bases separated the two germline ends.

This clonotype came up many times. V is TRBV12-5 and J is TRBJ1-5; tentatively, D is TRBD1 (5 bases). Between the trimmed V and J ends, which lost 5 bases and 0 bases, there was a span of 11 bases. This CDR3 is 15 amino acids long. Germline V gene data show CDR1 as LGHNT and CDR2 as FRNRAP. CDR3 sequence reads: CASGGDGRSNQPQHF. CDR3 coding DNA: TGTGCTAGTGGTGGGGACGGCCGTAGCAATCAGCCCCAGCATTTT.

This clonotype has just a few counts. The V and J genes are TRBV12-3 or TRBV12-4 and TRBJ1-1, with D possibly being TRBD1 (5 bases). There are 17 residues in the CDR3. Trimming shortened V by 0 bases and J by 1 base, and 15 bases separated the two germline ends. This chain's CDR3 is CASSLAGGGSGNTEAFF. In DNA, the CDR3 is TGTGCCAGCAGTTTAGCGGGCGGGGGTAGTGGGAACACTGAAGCTTTCTTT.

This clonotype was recorded only once. The V call is TRBV20-1, the J call TRBJ1-1; no clear D gene. CDR1 DFQATT and CDR2 SNEGSKA come from the germline V gene (reference sequence). The CDR3 is 13 residues long. V lost 1 base to trimming and J lost 5 bases, with 11 bases between them. The CDR3 loop is CSARAPGGTEAFF. The CDR3 DNA reads TGCAGTGCTAGAGCCCCGGGAGGGACTGAAGCTTTCTTT.

Ten or more counts support this clonotype. This chain links TRBV18 with TRBJ1-5; the D is unclear. Looked up from germline, CDR1 is KGHSH and CDR2 is LQKENI. The V gene lost 0 bases and the J gene lost 6 bases, with 6 bases spanning the gap. The CDR3 sequence is 13 residues long. The CDR3 protein is CASSPPKGQPQHF. Written as DNA, the CDR3 is TGTGCCAGCTCACCACCGAAAGGTCAGCCCCAGCATTTT.

This clonotype was seen more than once but under ten times. This rearrangement joins TRBV6-5 to TRBJ2-1; a possible D gene is TRBD2 (7 bases). V was trimmed by 9 bases and J by 8 bases, leaving 20 bases between them. Germline loops: CDR1 MNHEY, CDR2 SVGAGI. This CDR3 is built from 14 residues. The CDR3 sequence: CASLGGRESDEQFF. CDR3 coding DNA: TGTGCCAGTTTGGGGGGGCGCGAGAGCGATGAGCAGTTCTTC.

This clonotype was detected only a few times. The chain has TRBV7-2 and TRBJ1-1, with 9 positions matching TRBD1. CDR3 size: 15 residues. Germline-derived CDR1 and CDR2 are SGHTA and FQGNSA. Trimming removed 4 bases from V and 1 base from J; junction bases left unmatched: 4. The CDR3 coding sequence is TGTGCCAGCAGCTCTACAGGGGGCTGGAACACTGAAGCTTTCTTT. It is translated as CASSSTGGWNTEAFF.

This clonotype showed up just a few times. The chain couples TRBV3-1 to TRBJ2-1; D is unresolved. This CDR3 is 14 amino acids long. Trimming removed 0 bases at V and 3 bases at J, with 6 bases between. Germline CDR1 and CDR2: LGHDT and YNNKEL (reference sequence). The CDR3 coding sequence is TGTGCCAGCAGCCAAGATCACAGCTACAATGAGCAGTTCTTC. Its translation: CASSQDHSYNEQFF.

This clonotype was recorded a few times. The CDR3 sequence is CASSTRSQGDTDTQYF. The CDR3 region has the DNA TGCGCCAGCAGCACAAGGAGCCAGGGGGACACAGATACGCAGTATTTT. This sequence joins TRBV5-1 and TRBJ2-3; 7 bases fit TRBD1. The CDR3 contains 16 residues. V was pared by 4 bases and J by 2 bases, with 10 bases of the junction left unmatched. Germline CDR1 and CDR2: SGHRS and YFSETQ.

This clonotype was detected only a few times. V usage is TRBV7-8 and J usage is TRBJ1-5; D perhaps matches TRBD1 (6 bases). Trimming pared 7 bases from V and 7 bases from J, leaving 20 bases between. Germline V gene sequence: CDR1 SGHVS, CDR2 FQNEAQ. The CDR3 has 15 residues. This chain's CDR3 is CASTIYRDIRQPQHF. CDR3 sequence (DNA): TGTGCCAGCACCATTTACAGGGATATCCGCCAGCCCCAGCATTTT.

This chain uses TRBV4-3 with TRBJ1-4; perhaps TRBD1 as D (6 bases). Germline V gene data show CDR1 as LGHNA and CDR2 as YSLEER. V shed 4 bases and J shed 10 bases, with 13 bases lying between them. This CDR3 contains 13 residues. CDR3 residues: CASSPQNRVKLFF. The DNA for the CDR3 is TGCGCCAGCAGCCCCCAGAACAGGGTAAAACTGTTTTTT.

This clonotype showed up many times. The chain has TRBV5-5 and TRBJ1-1; D gene ambiguous. Germline assignment: CDR1 SGHKS and CDR2 YYEKEE (reference sequence). The CDR3 is 12 residues long. The V gene lost 0 bases and the J gene lost 6 bases, with 6 bases spanning the gap. Here the CDR3 reads CASSLEKAEAFF. In DNA form, the CDR3 reads TGTGCCAGCAGCTTGGAAAAGGCTGAAGCTTTCTTT.

This clonotype was seen only a few times. The rearrangement joins TRBV4-3 to TRBJ2-5; 8 bases match TRBD2. This CDR3 contains 16 residues. Germline V gene sequence: CDR1 LGHNA, CDR2 YSLEER. Trimming removed 0 bases from V and 2 bases from J; junction bases left unmatched: 5. CDR3 residues: CASSQEGAGEQETQYF. The CDR3 DNA is TGCGCCAGCAGCCAAGAAGGAGCGGGGGAACAAGAGACCCAGTACTTC.

The sample holds a few counts of this clonotype. The chain uses TRBV10-2 and TRBJ2-7; TRBD2 aligns across 12 bases. After removal of 6 bases from V and 2 bases from J, the junction contained 5 bases not matched to a gene. This CDR3 has 15 amino acids. Per germline, CDR1 WSHSY and CDR2 SAAADI. CDR3 coding DNA: TGCGCCAGCAGGGCTAGCGGGGGGGCCCCCTACGAGCAGTACTTC. Translation gives CASRASGGAPYEQYF.

The chain couples TRBV6-6 to TRBJ2-2; no firm D call. With 2 bases removed from V and 1 base from J, the gap between germline ends came to 11 bases. The CDR3 length is 16 residues. The germline CDR1 and CDR2 sequences are MNHNY and SVGAGI (reference sequence). CDR3 residues: CASSYPGQMNTGELFF. The CDR3 bases are TGTGCCAGCAGTTACCCGGGCCAAATGAACACCGGGGAGCTGTTTTTT.

This clonotype was seen more than once but under ten times. This chain connects TRBV5-1 to TRBJ2-5; the D gene is possibly TRBD2 (5 bases). V was trimmed by 3 bases and J by 1 base, leaving 10 bases between them. Germline V gene data show CDR1 as SGHRS and CDR2 as YFSETQ. This CDR3 comprises 14 residues. The CDR3 region is CASSSLSGQETQYF. For the CDR3, the DNA is TGCGCCAGCAGCTCCCTCAGCGGCCAAGAGACCCAGTACTTC.

J is TRBJ2-1 and V is TRBV20-1; D is uncertain. There are 14 residues in the CDR3. The V gene lost 3 bases and the J gene lost 4 bases, with 13 bases spanning the gap. In germline, CDR1 is DFQATT, CDR2 SNEGSKA (reference sequence). The CDR3 nucleotides are TGCAGTGCTAGGCCAAACTCGCTGTACAATGAGCAGTTCTTC. Translating it yields CSARPNSLYNEQFF.

This clonotype was counted ten times or more. The chain couples TRBV29-1 to TRBJ2-3; no reliable D call. This CDR3 is built from 13 residues. CDR1 and CDR2 from the germline V gene are SQVTM and ANQGSEA. Trimming took off 8 bases at V and 3 bases at J, with 15 bases between the two ends. CDR3 sequence: CSIAVHETDTQYF. The CDR3 bases are TGCAGCATAGCAGTTCATGAAACAGATACGCAGTATTTT.

The genes are TRBV4-1 and TRBJ2-2; TRBD2 agrees at 7 bases. With V trimmed by 1 base and J by 6 bases, 8 bases remained unmatched. The CDR3 has 16 residues. CDR1 and CDR2 (germline): MGHRA, YSYEKL. CDR3: CASSQVYTGGSGELFF. The CDR3 DNA reads as TGCGCCAGCAGCCAAGTATACACGGGAGGCTCCGGGGAGCTGTTTTTT.